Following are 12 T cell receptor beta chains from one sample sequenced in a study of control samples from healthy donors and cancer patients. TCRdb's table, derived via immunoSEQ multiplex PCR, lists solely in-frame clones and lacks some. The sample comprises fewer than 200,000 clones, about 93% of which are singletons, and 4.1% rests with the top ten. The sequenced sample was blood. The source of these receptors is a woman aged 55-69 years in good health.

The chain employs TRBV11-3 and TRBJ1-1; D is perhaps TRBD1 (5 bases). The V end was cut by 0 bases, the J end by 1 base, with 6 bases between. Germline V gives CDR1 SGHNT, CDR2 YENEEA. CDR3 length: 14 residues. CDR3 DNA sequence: TGTGCCAGCAGCTTAGATGGGGGGAACACTGAAGCTTTCTTT. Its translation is CASSLDGGNTEAFF.

The CDR3 reads CASKPLAGGGDTQYF. CDR3 nucleotide sequence: TGTGCCAGTAAGCCTCTAGCGGGGGGAGGAGATACGCAGTATTTT. V is TRBV19 and J is TRBJ2-3; 11 positions match TRBD2. Looked up from germline, CDR1 is LNHDA and CDR2 is SQIVND (reference sequence). The CDR3 length is 15 residues. The J segment lost 5 bases and the V segment lost 7 bases, leaving 8 bases of the junction unmatched. Supplemented by reference TRBV19 and TRBJ2-3, the full variable domain reads DGGITQSPKYLFRKEGQNVTLSCEQNLNHDAMYWYRQDPGQGLRLIYYSQIVNDFQKGDIAEGYSVSREKKESFPLTVTSAQKNPTAFYLCASKPLAGGGDTQYFGPGTRLTVL.

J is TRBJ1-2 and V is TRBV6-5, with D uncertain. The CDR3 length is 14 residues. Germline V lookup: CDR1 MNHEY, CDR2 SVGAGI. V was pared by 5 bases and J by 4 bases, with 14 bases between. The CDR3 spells CASSSPDRAYGYTF. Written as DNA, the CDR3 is TGTGCCAGCAGTAGCCCGGACCGAGCCTATGGCTACACCTTC.

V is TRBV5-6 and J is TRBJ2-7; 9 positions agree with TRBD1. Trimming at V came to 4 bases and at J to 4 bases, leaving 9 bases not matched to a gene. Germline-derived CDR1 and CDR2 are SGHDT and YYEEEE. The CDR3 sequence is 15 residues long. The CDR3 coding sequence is TGTGCCAGCAGCGCGCGGGGACAGGGAGCTTACGAGCAGTACTTC. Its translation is CASSARGQGAYEQYF.

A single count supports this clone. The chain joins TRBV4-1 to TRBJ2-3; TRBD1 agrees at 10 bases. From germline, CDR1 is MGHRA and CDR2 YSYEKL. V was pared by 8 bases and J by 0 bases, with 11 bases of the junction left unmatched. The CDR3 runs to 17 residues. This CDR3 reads CASADRTGGTSTDTQYF. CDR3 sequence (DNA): TGCGCCAGCGCGGACCGGACAGGGGGTACTAGCACAGATACGCAGTATTTT.

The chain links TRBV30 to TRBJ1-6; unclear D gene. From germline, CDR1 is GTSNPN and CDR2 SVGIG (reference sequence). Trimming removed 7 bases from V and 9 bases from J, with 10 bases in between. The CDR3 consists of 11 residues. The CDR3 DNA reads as TGTGCCTCCGGGAGGAGTTCACCCCTCCACTTT. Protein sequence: CASGRSSPLHF.

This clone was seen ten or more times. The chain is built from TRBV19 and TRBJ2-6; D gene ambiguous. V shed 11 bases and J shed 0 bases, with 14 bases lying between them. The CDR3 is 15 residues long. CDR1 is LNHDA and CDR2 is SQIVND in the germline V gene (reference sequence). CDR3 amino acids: CASILLASGANVLTF. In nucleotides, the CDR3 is TGTGCCTCCATCCTTCTTGCCTCTGGGGCCAACGTCCTGACTTTC.

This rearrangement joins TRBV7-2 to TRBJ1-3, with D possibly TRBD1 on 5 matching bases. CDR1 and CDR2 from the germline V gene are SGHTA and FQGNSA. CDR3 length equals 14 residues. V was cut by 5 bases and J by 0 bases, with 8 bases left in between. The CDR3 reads CASSPTVSGNTIYF. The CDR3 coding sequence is TGTGCCAGCAGCCCGACAGTCTCTGGAAACACCATATATTTT.

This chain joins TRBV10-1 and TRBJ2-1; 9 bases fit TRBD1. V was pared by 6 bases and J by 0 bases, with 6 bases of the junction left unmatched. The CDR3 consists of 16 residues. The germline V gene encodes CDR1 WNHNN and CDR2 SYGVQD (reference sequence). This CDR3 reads CASSGTGGDSYNEQFF. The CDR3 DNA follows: TGCGCCAGCAGCGGCACAGGGGGCGACTCCTACAATGAGCAGTTCTTC.

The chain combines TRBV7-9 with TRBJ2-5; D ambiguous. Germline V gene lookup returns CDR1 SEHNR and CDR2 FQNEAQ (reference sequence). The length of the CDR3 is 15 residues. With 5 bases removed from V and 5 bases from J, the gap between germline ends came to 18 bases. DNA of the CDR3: TGTGCCAGCAGCCCGAACAGTGCCCCCCTGGAGACCCAGTACTTC. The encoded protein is CASSPNSAPLETQYF.

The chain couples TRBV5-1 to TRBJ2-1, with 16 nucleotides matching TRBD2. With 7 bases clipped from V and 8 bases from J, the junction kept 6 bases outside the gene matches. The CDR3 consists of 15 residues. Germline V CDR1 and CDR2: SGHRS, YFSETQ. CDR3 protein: CASLGLAGGPDEQFF. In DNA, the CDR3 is TGCGCCAGCTTGGGACTAGCGGGGGGGCCGGATGAGCAGTTCTTC.

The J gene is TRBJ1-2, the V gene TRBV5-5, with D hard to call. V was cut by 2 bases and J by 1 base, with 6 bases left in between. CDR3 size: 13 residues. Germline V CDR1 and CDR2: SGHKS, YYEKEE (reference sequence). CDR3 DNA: TGTGCCAGCAGCTTATCAGTTAACTATGGCTACACCTTC. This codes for CASSLSVNYGYTF.